This T cell receptor beta chain is from a study of shared T cell receptors in the human thymus. Some clones are missing from TCRdb's copy, which holds only in-frame ones; the method was immunoSEQ multiplex PCR. The sample records over 650,000 clones, about 87% being singletons. The V end lost 0 bases, the J end lost 5 bases, and 10 bases lay between the germline ends. CDR1 is LGHNA, CDR2 YSLEER, per germline. The CDR3 is 14 amino acids. These data were also filed under a second study, of human thymus T cells. Per that study: It was from resections taken during corrective heart surgery that the thymus tissue came.

The specimen sequenced was thymocytes. The sequence was collected from a boy under two years old with a congenital heart defect. The chain joins TRBV4-3 to TRBJ2-5, with D perhaps matching TRBD1 (5 bases). The CDR3 bases are TGCGCCAGCAGCCAAGATCCAGGGATGGAGACCCAGTACTTC. As protein: CASSQDPGMETQYF.